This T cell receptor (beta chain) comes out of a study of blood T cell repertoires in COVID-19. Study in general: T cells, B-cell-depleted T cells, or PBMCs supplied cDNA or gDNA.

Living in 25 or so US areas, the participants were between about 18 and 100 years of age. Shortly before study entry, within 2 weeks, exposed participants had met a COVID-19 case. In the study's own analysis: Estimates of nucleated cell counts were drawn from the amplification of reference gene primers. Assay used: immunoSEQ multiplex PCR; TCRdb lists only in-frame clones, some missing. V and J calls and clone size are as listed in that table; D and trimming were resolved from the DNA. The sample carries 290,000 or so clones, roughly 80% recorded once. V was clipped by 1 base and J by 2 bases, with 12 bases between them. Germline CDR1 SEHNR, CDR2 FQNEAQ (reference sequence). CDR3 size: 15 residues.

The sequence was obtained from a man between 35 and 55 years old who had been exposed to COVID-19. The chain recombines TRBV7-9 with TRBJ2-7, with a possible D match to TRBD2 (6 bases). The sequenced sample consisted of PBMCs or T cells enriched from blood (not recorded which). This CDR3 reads CASSLVLGGTYEQYF. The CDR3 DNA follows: TGTGCCAGCAGCTTAGTTTTGGGGGGAACCTACGAGCAGTACTTC.